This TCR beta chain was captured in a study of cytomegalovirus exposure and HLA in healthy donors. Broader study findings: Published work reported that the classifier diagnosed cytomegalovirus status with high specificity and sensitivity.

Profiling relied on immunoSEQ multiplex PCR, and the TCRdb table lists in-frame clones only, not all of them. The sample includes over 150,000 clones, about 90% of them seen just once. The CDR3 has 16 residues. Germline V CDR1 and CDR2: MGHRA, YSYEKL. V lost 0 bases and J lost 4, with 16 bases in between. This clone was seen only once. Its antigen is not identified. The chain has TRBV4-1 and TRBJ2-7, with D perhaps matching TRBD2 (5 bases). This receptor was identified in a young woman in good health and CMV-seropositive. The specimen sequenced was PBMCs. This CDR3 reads CASSQDEDPGRYEQYF. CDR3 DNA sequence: TGCGCCAGCAGCCAAGATGAAGACCCGGGAAGGTACGAGCAGTACTTC.